Sequencing of this T cell receptor beta chain was carried out in a study of T cell repertoires in cytomegalovirus infection. As for the study in general: Well-studied HLA-B-restricted epitopes and recently identified HLA-C-restricted epitopes of CMV were both used in the study. Based on public TCR beta signatures, there were indications of CMV infection and of a matching HLA type. Findings and limits, study-wide: Accumulated public TCR beta family frequency recognized individuals carrying CMV together with the relevant HLA.

This clonotype has more than one count but fewer than ten. The antigen is unknown. The V end lost 6 bases, the J end lost 7 bases, and 12 bases lay between the germline ends. Germline CDR1 and CDR2: MNHNS and SASEGT. This CDR3 comprises 13 residues. Using its own MiXCR run on the reads, TCRdb lists one record per CDR3 protein. The table shows tens of thousands of distinct CDR3 sequences, with roughly 21% occurring only once. The receptor was derived from a human donor in good health (CMV status not recorded). Some clones in this sample may be carry-over from other donors' samples. The V and J genes are TRBV6-1 and TRBJ2-2; tentatively, D is TRBD1 (5 bases). The source material was CD8+ T cells from cultured PBMCs, sampled from culture after CMV antigen stimulation. The CDR3 loop is CASRGRVHGELFF. The CDR3 DNA reads TGTGCCAGCAGGGGCAGGGTGCACGGGGAGCTGTTTTTT.